One and the same sample provided the 6 T cell receptor beta chains below, sequenced in a study of cytomegalovirus exposure and HLA in healthy donors. PCR involved 60 Vbeta and 13 Jbeta primers. Sequenced by immunoSEQ multiplex PCR; TCRdb stores in-frame clones only, minus some. The data hold about 130,000 clones, with approximately 84% observed a single time. Sequences were obtained from PBMCs. Every receptor here comes from a boy between 2 and 15 years old in good health and CMV-seronegative.

The rearrangement joins TRBV7-3 to TRBJ2-2; D is ambiguous. This CDR3 has 14 residues. V was cut by 6 bases and J by 2 bases, with 10 bases left in between. The germline gives CDR1 SGHTA, CDR2 FQGTGA. CDR3 residues: CASSFGDNTGELFF. CDR3 in DNA: TGTGCCAGCAGTTTCGGAGATAACACCGGGGAGCTGTTTTTT. The variable domain in full, with the rest retrieved from reference TRBV7-3 and TRBJ2-2, is GAGVSQTPSNKVTEKGKYVELRCDPISGHTALYWYRQSLGQGPEFLIYFQGTGAADDSGLPNDRFFAVRPEGSVSTLKIQRTERGDSAVYLCASSFGDNTGELFFGEGSRLTVL.

This rearrangement joins TRBV5-4 to TRBJ2-7; maybe TRBD2 (5 bases). Germline CDR1 reads SGHNT; CDR2 reads YYREEE (reference sequence). This CDR3 has 17 amino acids. The ends were cut back, 0 bases at V and 2 bases at J, with 18 bases in the middle. This CDR3 reads CASSLVEGFGETYEQYF. CDR3 bases: TGTGCCAGCAGCTTGGTCGAGGGTTTTGGTGAAACCTACGAGCAGTACTTC.

The gene calls are TRBV30 and TRBJ2-6; 8 bases line up with TRBD2. The CDR3 is made up of 17 amino acids. Looked up from germline, CDR1 is GTSNPN and CDR2 is SVGIG (reference sequence). After removal of 2 bases from V and 4 bases from J, the junction contained 10 bases not matched to a gene. CDR3 DNA sequence: TGTGCCTGGAGTTACGGGGGGGCCTGGAGAGGGGCCAACGTCCTGACTTTC. Protein sequence: CAWSYGGAWRGANVLTF.

V and J are TRBV20-1 and TRBJ1-5, with no clear D. Trimming stripped 0 bases from V and 11 bases from J, with 5 bases between. This CDR3 spans 10 amino acids. The V gene's germline CDR1 is DFQATT and CDR2 SNEGSKA (reference sequence). The CDR3 protein is CSARDSSQHF. The DNA for the CDR3 is TGCAGTGCTAGAGATAGCTCCCAGCATTTT.

The sample holds a few counts of this clone. The chain recombines TRBV4-1 with TRBJ1-1; D not certain. V lost 0 bases and J 1 base, leaving 12 bases between the germline ends. The CDR3 extends over 16 amino acids. Germline V gene lookup returns CDR1 MGHRA and CDR2 YSYEKL. For the CDR3, the DNA is TGCGCCAGCAGCCAAGATCTCACCAGAGGGAACACTGAAGCTTTCTTT. It yields the protein CASSQDLTRGNTEAFF.

This clone was seen only a few times. This chain connects TRBV5-6 to TRBJ1-2, with D possibly TRBD1 on 5 matching bases. V gave up 2 bases and J gave up 2 bases, with 13 bases separating them. The CDR3 has 15 residues. Germline V gives CDR1 SGHDT, CDR2 YYEEEE. Here the CDR3 DNA reads TGTGCCAGCAGCTTTATGGAGGGACTGAACTATGGCTACACCTTC. Protein product: CASSFMEGLNYGYTF.